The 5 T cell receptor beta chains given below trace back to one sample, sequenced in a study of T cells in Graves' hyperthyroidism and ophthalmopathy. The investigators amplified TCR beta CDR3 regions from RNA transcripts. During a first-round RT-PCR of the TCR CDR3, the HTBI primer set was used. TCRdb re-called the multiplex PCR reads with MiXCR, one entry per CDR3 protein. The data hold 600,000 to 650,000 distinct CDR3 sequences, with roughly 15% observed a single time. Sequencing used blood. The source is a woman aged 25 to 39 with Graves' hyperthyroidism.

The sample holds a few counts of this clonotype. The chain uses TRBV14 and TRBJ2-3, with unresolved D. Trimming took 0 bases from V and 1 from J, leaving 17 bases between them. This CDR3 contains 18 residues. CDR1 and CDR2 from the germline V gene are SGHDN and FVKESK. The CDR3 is CASSQDVATFSGTDTQYF. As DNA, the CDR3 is TGTGCCAGCAGCCAAGATGTGGCAACCTTTTCCGGCACAGATACGCAGTATTTT.

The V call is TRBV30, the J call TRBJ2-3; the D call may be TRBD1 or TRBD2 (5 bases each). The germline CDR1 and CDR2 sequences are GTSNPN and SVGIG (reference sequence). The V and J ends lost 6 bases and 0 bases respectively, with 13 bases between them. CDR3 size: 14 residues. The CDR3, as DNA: TGTGCCTGCCGAATGGGACCCAGCACAGATACGCAGTATTTT. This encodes CACRMGPSTDTQYF. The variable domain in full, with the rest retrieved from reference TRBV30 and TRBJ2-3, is SQTIHQWPATLVQPVGSPLSLECTVEGTSNPNLYWYRQAAGRGLQLLFYSVGIGQISSEVPQNLSASRPQDRQFILSSKKLLLSDSGFYLCACRMGPSTDTQYFGPGTRLTVL.

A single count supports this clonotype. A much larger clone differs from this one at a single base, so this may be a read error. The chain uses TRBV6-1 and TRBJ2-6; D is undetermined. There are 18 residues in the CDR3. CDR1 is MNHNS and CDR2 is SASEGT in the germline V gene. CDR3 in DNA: TGTGTCAGCTGGACCCTGGGCGGCCGTGGGGCTGGGGCCAACGTCCTGACTTTC. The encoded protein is CVSWTLGGRGAGANVLTF.

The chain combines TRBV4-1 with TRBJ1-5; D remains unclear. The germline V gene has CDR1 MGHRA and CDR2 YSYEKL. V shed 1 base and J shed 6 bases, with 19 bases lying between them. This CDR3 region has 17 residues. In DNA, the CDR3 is TGCGCCAGCAGCCAAGTAGTGGGAGGCAGCTTGGGTCAGCCCCAGCATTTT. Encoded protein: CASSQVVGGSLGQPQHF.

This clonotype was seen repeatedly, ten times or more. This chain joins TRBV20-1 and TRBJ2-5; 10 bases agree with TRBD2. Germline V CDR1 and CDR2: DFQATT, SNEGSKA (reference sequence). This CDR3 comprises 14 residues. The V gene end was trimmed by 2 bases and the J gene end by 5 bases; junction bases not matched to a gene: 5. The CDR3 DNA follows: TGCAGTGCTAGACTAGCGGGAGAGGTCGAGACCCAGTACTTC. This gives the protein CSARLAGEVETQYF.